The present entry profiles one T cell receptor (beta chain) with its context. CDR3 length: 11 residues. V shed 5 bases and J shed 6 bases, with 7 bases lying between them. Per germline, CDR1 SEHNR and CDR2 FQNEAQ (reference sequence). This entry belongs to a study of blood T cell repertoires in COVID-19. About the research overall: Researchers got acute and convalescent COVID-19 samples from the United States, Italy and Spain. Sample material is recorded as cDNA or gDNA derived from T cells, B-cell-depleted T cells, or PBMCs.

Per the authors' pipeline: Reference gene primer amplification gave estimated nucleated cell counts. Using immunoSEQ multiplex PCR, the repertoire was profiled, and TCRdb retains in-frame clones only, with some absent. The V and J calls and the clone size are those of that table, but D and trimming were determined from the DNA. The sample lists hundreds of thousands of clones, over 70% occurring once. What was sequenced was peripheral blood. V gene TRBV7-9 combines with J gene TRBJ2-5; no firm D call. This clonotype originated in a woman in her 50s with COVID-19, enrolled during active disease. CDR3 in amino acids: CASSPTQTQYF. Written as DNA, the CDR3 is TGTGCCAGCAGCCCTACCCAGACCCAGTACTTC.